A single T cell receptor (beta chain) is shown here with its context. What it recognizes is unknown. The entry originates in a study of blood T cells in healthy people across ages. Study details: About one barcoded beta molecule per two T cells came from capture by template switching. Findings and limits, study-wide: Because sorting was not performed, PBMCs prevented conclusive naive versus antigen-experienced comparison. Unknown CMV status may confound age-related changes in expanded clones.

Next came a second PCR, run for about 7 to 12 cycles, which used a sample-barcoded 5' primer along with a J-beta primer mix. TCRdb fed the 5' RACE reads into MiXCR, producing one record per CDR3 protein. Among approximately 1.5 million distinct CDR3 sequences listed, almost 35% were seen once. V was clipped by 0 bases and J by 7 bases; unmatched bases: 9. In germline, CDR1 is SGHVS, CDR2 FNYEAQ. There are 15 residues in the CDR3. The specimen was blood. This sequence originates from a woman aged 25 to 39 in good health. The chain carries TRBV7-6 and TRBJ2-7; 7 nucleotides agree with TRBD1. CDR3 nucleotides: TGTGCCAGCAGCTTAGCGGGACAGACAGGGCGAGAGCAGTACTTC. Its protein product is CASSLAGQTGREQYF.